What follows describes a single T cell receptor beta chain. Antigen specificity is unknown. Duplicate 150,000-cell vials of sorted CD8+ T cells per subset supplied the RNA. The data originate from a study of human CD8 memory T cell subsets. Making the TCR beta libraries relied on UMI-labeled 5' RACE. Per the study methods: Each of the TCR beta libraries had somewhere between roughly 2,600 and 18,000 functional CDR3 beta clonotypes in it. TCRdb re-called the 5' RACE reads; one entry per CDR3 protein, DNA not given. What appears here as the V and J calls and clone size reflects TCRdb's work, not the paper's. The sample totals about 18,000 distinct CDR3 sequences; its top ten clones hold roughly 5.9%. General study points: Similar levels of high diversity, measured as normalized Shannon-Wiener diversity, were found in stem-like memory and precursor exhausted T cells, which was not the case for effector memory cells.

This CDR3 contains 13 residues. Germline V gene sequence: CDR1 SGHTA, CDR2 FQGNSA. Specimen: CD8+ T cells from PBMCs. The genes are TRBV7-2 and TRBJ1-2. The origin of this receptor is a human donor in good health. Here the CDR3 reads CASSLGGTDGYTF.